This T cell receptor beta chain was captured in a study of blood T cell repertoires in COVID-19. In the study overall: Acute-phase and convalescent COVID-19 samples originated in the United States, Italy and Spain. The analysed material was cDNA or gDNA that came from T cells, B-cell-depleted T cells, or PBMCs.

CDR1 and CDR2 from the germline V gene are MDHEN and SYDVKM. The CDR3 consists of 15 residues. V shed 1 base and J 5 bases; nucleotides not matched to a gene: 6. In the original processing: Reference gene primer amplification yielded estimated nucleated cell counts. Generated by immunoSEQ multiplex PCR, the TCRdb table keeps only in-frame clones and is missing some. D and trimming come from the DNA, and the V and J calls and clone size come from that table. The sample includes under 150,000 clones, approximately 90% of them seen just once. The sequenced sample consisted of peripheral blood. This rearrangement joins TRBV28 to TRBJ2-5; TRBD1 matches at 8 bases. The clonotype was recovered from a woman aged 60-70 years with active COVID-19. The CDR3 nucleotides read TGTGCCAGCAGTTTATCTTCAGGGGGCTCCGAGACCCAGTACTTC. Translating it yields CASSLSSGGSETQYF. Together with reference TRBV28 and TRBJ2-5, the CDR3 gives the full variable domain: DVKVTQSSRYLVKRTGEKVFLECVQDMDHENMFWYRQDPGLGLRLIYFSYDVKMKEKGDIPEGYSVSREKKERFSLILESASTNQTSMYLCASSLSSGGSETQYFGPGTRLLVL.